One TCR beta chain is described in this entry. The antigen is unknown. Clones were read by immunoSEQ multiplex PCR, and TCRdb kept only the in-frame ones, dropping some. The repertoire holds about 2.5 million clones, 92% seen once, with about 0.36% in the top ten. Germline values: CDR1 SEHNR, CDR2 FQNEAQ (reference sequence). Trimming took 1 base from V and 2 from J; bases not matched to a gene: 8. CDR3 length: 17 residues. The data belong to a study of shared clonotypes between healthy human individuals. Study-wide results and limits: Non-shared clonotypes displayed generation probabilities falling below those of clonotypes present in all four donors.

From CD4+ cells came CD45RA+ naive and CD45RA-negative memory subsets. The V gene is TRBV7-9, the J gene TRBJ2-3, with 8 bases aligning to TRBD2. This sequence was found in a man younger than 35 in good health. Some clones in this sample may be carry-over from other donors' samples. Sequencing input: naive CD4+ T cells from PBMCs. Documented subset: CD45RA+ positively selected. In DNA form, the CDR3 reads TGTGCCAGCAGCTTAGTCACGGGAGGGCCCCTCACAGATACGCAGTATTTT. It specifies CASSLVTGGPLTDTQYF. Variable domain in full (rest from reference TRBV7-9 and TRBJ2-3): DTGVSQNPRHKITKRGQNVTFRCDPISEHNRLYWYRQTLGQGPEFLTYFQNEAQLEKSRLLSDRFSAERPKGSFSTLEIQRTEQGDSAMYLCASSLVTGGPLTDTQYFGPGTRLTVL.